This TCR beta chain was found in a study of blood T cells in healthy people across ages. To note about this clonotype: Antigen: not known.

With a J-beta primer mix and a sample-barcoded 5' primer, a second PCR ran 7 to 11 cycles. Every molecule of cDNA carried a tag from a template-switch adaptor with 12 random nucleotides. TCRdb re-derived calls from the 5' RACE reads in MiXCR, one entry per CDR3 protein. The sample has around 500,000 distinct CDR3 sequences, about 29% seen once. J gave up 9 bases and V 5 bases, and 5 bases lay outside the gene matches. This CDR3 comprises 15 residues. Germline V gene lookup returns CDR1 SGHTA and CDR2 FQGNSA. Study conclusions and caveats: Researchers said unsorted PBMCs prevented a conclusive naive versus antigen-experienced comparison.

The sample was also linked to a second study, of T cells of mothers and their children. This second study says: Donation involved a few healthy Caucasian mothers and the six children that they had. Each mother gave over 8 million TCR beta CDR3 reads; each child, approximately 3 million.

The specimen sequenced was blood. The clonotype was recovered from a boy aged 2 to 10 in good health. The chain carries TRBV7-2 and TRBJ2-1, with 15 bases lining up with TRBD2. CDR3 DNA sequence: TGTGCCAGCAGCCGAGGGACTAGCGGGAGGTTTGAGCAGTTCTTC. Translating gives CASSRGTSGRFEQFF.